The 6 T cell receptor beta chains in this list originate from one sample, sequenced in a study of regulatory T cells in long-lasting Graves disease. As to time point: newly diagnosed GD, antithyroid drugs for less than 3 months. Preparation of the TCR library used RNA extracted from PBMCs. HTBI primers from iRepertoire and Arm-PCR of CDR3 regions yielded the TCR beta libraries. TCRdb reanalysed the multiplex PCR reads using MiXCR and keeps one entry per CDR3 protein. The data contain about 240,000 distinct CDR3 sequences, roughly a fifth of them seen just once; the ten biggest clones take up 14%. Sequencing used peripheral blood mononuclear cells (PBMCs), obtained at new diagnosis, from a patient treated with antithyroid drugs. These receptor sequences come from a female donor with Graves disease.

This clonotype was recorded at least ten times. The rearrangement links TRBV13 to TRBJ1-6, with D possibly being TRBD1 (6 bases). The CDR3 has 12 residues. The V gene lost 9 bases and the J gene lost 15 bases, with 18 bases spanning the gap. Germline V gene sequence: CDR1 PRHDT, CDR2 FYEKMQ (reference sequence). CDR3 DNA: TGTGCCAGTACCCTCCAAGGGGGGGACCTCCACTTT. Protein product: CASTLQGGDLHF. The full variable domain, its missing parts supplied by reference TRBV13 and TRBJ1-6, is AAGVIQSPRHLIKEKRETATLKCYPIPRHDTVYWYQQGPGQDPQFLISFYEKMQSDKGSIPDRFSAQQFSDYHSELNMSSLELGDSALYFCASTLQGGDLHFGNGTRLTVT.

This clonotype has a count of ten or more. CDR3: CSARSPGRTVYEQYF. The CDR3 nucleotides are TGCAGTGCTAGATCCCCTGGGAGAACGGTCTACGAGCAGTACTTC. The chain uses TRBV20-1 and TRBJ2-7, with a tentative D call TRBD2 (5 bases). This CDR3 region has 15 residues. Germline CDR1 DFQATT, CDR2 SNEGSKA (reference sequence). V was clipped by 2 bases and J by 3 bases, with 17 bases between them.

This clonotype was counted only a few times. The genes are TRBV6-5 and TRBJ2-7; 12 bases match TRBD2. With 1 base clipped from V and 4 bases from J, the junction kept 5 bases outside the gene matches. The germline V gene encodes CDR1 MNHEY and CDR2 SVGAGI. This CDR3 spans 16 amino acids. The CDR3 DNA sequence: TGTGCCAGCAGTTACTTGACTAGCGGGGGCCAATACGAGCAGTACTTC. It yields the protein CASSYLTSGGQYEQYF.

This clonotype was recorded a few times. The CDR3 reads CASSSTGTSGGQETQYF. The CDR3 nucleotides are TGTGCCAGCAGTTCAACCGGGACTAGCGGCGGCCAAGAGACCCAGTACTTC. The V gene is TRBV6-2 or TRBV6-3, the J gene TRBJ2-5; 11 nucleotides match TRBD2. V lost 4 bases to trimming and J lost 1 base; unmatched junction nucleotides: 8. The CDR3 totals 17 residues. CDR1 and CDR2 from the germline V gene are MNHEY and SVGEGT.

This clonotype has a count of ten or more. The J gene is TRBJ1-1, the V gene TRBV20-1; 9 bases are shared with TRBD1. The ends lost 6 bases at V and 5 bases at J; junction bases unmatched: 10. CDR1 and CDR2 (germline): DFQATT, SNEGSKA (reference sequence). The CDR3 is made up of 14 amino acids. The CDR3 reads CSAAGTGGSTEAFF. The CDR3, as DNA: TGCAGTGCGGCTGGAACAGGGGGCTCAACTGAAGCTTTCTTT.

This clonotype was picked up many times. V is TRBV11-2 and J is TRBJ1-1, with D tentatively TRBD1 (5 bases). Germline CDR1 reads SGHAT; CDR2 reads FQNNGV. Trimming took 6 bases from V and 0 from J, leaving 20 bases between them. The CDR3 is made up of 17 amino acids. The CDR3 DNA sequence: TGTGCCAGCAGAGTCCCAGGTAGGGGCCCAATGAACACTGAAGCTTTCTTT. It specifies CASRVPGRGPMNTEAFF.